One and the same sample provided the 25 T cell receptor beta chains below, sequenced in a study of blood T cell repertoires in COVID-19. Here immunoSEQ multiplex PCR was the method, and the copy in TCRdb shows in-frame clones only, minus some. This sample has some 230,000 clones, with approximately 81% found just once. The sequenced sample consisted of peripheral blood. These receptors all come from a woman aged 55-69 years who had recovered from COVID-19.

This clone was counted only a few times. In DNA form, the CDR3 reads TGTGCTAGTGGTTTCGGACAGGGGGCGACAATCGCCGGGGAGCTGTTTTTT. Translated, it gives CASGFGQGATIAGELFF. The gene calls are TRBV12-5 and TRBJ2-2; 11 bases are shared with TRBD1. Trimming took 3 bases from V and 6 from J; bases not matched to a gene: 9. This CDR3 is 17 amino acids long. CDR1 is LGHNT, CDR2 FRNRAP, per germline.

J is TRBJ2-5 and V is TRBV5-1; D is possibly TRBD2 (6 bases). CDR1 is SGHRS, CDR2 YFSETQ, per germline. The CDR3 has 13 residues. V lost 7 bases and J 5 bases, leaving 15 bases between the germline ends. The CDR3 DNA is TGCGCCAGCGCCCGGGACTTCGGGGAGACCCAGTACTTC. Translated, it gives CASARDFGETQYF.

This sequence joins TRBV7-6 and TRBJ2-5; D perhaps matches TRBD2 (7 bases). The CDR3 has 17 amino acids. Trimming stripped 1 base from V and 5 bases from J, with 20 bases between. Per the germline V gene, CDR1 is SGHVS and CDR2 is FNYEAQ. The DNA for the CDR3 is TGTGCCAGCAGCTTAGGCGGGGGCGGGCGACCTCGGGAGACCCAGTACTTC. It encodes CASSLGGGGRPRETQYF.

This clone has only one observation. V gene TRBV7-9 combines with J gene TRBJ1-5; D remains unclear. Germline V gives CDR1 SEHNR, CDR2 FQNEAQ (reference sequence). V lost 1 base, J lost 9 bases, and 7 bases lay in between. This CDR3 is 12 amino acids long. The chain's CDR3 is CASSLDSRPQHF. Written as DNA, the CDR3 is TGTGCCAGCAGCTTAGACTCGCGGCCCCAGCATTTT.

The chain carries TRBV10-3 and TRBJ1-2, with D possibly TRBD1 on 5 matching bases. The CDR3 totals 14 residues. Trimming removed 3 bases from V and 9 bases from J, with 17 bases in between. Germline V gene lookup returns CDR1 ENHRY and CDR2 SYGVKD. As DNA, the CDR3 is TGTGCCATCAGTGATTCGACAGTACCCGATTGCTACACCTTC. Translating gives CAISDSTVPDCYTF.

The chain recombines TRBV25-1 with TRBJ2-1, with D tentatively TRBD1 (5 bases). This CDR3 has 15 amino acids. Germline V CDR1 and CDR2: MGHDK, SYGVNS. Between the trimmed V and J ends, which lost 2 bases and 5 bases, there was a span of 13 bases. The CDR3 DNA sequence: TGTGCCAGCAGTGAAACCGTGGGGCCTGACAATGAGCAGTTCTTC. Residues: CASSETVGPDNEQFF.

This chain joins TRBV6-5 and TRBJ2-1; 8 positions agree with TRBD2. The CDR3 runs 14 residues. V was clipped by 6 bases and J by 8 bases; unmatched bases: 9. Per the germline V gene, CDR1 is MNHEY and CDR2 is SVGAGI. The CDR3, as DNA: TGTGCCAGCAGCCCCGGGGGGGCCCTTGATGAGCAGTTCTTC. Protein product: CASSPGGALDEQFF.

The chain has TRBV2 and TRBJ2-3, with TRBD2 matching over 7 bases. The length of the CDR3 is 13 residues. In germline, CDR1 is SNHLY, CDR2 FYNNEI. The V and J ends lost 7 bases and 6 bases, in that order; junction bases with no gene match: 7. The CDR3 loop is CASNQRGGDTQYF. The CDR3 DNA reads TGTGCCAGCAACCAGCGGGGAGGTGATACGCAGTATTTT. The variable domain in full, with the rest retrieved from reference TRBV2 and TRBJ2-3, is EPEVTQTPSHQVTQMGQEVILRCVPISNHLYFYWYRQILGQKVEFLVSFYNNEISEKSEIFDDQFSVERPDGSNFTLKIRSTKLEDSAMYFCASNQRGGDTQYFGPGTRLTVL.

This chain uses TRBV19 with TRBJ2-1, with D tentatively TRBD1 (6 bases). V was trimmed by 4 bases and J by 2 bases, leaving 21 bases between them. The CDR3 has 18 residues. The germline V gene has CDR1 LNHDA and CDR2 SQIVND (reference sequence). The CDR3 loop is CASSTPTDNRDPYNEQFF. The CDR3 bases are TGTGCCAGTAGTACCCCCACCGACAACAGGGACCCCTACAATGAGCAGTTCTTC.

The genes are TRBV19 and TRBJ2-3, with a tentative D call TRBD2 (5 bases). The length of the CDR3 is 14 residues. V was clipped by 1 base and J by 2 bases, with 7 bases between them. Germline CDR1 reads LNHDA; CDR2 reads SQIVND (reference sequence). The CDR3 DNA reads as TGTGCCAGTAGTATAGGCGGGCCCACAGATACGCAGTATTTT. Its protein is CASSIGGPTDTQYF.

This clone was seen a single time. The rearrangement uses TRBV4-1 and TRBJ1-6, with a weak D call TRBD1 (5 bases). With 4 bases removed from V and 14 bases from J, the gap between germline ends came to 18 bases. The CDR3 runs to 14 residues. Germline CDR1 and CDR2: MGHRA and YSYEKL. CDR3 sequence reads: CASSLDISFRSLHF. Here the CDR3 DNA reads TGCGCCAGCAGCCTGGACATTTCCTTCAGGTCCCTCCACTTT.

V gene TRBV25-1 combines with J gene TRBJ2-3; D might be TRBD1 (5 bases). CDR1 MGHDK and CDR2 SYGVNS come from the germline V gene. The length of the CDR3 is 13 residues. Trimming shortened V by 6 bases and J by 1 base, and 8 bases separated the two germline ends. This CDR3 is CASSDSRTDTQYF. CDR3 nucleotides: TGTGCCAGCAGCGACAGCCGCACAGATACGCAGTATTTT.

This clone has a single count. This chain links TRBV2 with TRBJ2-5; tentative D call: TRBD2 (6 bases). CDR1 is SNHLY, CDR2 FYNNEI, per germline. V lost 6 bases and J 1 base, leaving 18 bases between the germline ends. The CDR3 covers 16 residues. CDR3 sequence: CASSGLGRGRQETQYF. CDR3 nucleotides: TGTGCCAGCAGCGGTTTAGGGCGGGGACGCCAAGAGACCCAGTACTTC.

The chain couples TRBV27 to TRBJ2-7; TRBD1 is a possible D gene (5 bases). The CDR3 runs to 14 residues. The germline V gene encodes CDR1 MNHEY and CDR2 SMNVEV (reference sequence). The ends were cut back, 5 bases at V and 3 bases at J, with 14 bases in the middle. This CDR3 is CASSQKGSGYEQYF. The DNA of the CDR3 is TGTGCCAGCAGTCAAAAGGGGTCGGGCTACGAGCAGTACTTC.

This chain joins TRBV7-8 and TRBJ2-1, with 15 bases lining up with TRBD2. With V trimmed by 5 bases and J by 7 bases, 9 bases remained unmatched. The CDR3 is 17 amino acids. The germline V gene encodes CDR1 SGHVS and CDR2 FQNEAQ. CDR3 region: CASSPRTSGGAGNEQFF. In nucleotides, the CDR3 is TGTGCCAGCAGCCCGCGGACTAGCGGGGGGGCGGGTAATGAGCAGTTCTTC. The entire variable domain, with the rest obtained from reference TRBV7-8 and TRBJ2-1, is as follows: GAGVSQSPRYKVAKRGQDVALRCDPISGHVSLFWYQQALGQGPEFLTYFQNEAQLDKSGLPSDRFFAERPEGSVSTLKIQRTQQEDSAVYLCASSPRTSGGAGNEQFFGPGTRLTVL.

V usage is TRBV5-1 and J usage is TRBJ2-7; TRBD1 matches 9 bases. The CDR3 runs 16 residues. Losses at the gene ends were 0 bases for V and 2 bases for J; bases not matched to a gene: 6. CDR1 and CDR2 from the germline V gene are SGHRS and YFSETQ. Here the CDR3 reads CASSLGQGQGTYEQYF. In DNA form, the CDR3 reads TGCGCCAGCAGCTTGGGCCAGGGACAGGGAACCTACGAGCAGTACTTC.

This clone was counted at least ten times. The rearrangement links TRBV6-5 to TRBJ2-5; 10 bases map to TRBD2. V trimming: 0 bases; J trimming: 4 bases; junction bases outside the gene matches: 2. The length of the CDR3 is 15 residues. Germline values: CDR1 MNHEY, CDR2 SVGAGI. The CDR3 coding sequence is TGTGCCAGCAGTTACTCTAGCGGGGGGCCAGAGACCCAGTACTTC. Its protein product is CASSYSSGGPETQYF.

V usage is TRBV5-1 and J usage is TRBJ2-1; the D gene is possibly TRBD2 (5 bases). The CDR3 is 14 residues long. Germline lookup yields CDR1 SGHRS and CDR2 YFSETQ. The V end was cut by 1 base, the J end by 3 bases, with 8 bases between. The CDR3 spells CASSLSSFYNEQFF. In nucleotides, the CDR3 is TGCGCCAGCAGCTTGTCTAGCTTCTACAATGAGCAGTTCTTC. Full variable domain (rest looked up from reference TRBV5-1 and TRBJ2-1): KAGVTQTPRYLIKTRGQQVTLSCSPISGHRSVSWYQQTPGQGLQFLFEYFSETQRNKGNFPGRFSGRQFSNSRSEMNVSTLELGDSALYLCASSLSSFYNEQFFGPGTRLTVL.

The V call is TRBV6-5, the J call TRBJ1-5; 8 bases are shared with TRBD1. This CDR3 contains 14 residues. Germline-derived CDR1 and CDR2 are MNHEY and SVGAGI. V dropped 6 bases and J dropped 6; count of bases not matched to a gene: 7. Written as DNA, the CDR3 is TGTGCCAGCAGGCCGACAGGGGAAATTCAGCCCCAGCATTTT. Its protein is CASRPTGEIQPQHF.

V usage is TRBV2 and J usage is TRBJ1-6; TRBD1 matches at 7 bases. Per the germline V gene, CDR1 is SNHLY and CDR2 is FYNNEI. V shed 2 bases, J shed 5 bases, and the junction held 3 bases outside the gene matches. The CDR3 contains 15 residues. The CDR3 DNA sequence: TGTGCCAGCAGTGAACGGGGACAGAATAATTCACCCCTCCACTTT. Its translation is CASSERGQNNSPLHF.

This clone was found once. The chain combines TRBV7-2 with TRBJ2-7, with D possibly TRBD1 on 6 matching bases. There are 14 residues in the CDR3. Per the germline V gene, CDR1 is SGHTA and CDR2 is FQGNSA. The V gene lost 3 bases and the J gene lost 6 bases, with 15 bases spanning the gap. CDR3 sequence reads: CASSFWSQGFEQYF. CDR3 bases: TGTGCCAGCAGCTTCTGGTCCCAGGGGTTCGAGCAGTACTTC.

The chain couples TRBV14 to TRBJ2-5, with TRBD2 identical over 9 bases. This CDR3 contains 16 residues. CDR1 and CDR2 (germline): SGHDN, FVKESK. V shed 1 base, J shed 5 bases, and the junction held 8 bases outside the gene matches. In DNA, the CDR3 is TGTGCCAGCAGCCAAGGGGGTAGCGGGGGTTCTGAGACCCAGTACTTC. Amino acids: CASSQGGSGGSETQYF.

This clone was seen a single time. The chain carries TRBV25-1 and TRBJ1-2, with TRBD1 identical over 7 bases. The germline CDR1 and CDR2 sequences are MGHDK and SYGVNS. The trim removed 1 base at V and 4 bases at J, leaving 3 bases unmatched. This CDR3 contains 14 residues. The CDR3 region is CASSESTGPYGYTF. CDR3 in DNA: TGTGCCAGCAGTGAATCGACAGGGCCCTATGGCTACACCTTC.

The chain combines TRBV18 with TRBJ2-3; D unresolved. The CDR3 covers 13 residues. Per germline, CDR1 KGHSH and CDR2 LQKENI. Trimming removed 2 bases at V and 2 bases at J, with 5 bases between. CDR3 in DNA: TGTGCCAGCTCACCAACAACCACAGATACGCAGTATTTT. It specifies CASSPTTTDTQYF.

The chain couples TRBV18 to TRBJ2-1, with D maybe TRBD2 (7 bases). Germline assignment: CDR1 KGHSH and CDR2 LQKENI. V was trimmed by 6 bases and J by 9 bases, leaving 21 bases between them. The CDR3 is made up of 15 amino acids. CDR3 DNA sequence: TGTGCCAGCTCCCCTCCCGGGGGAGGGGGTAGTGAGCAGTTCTTC. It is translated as CASSPPGGGGSEQFF.